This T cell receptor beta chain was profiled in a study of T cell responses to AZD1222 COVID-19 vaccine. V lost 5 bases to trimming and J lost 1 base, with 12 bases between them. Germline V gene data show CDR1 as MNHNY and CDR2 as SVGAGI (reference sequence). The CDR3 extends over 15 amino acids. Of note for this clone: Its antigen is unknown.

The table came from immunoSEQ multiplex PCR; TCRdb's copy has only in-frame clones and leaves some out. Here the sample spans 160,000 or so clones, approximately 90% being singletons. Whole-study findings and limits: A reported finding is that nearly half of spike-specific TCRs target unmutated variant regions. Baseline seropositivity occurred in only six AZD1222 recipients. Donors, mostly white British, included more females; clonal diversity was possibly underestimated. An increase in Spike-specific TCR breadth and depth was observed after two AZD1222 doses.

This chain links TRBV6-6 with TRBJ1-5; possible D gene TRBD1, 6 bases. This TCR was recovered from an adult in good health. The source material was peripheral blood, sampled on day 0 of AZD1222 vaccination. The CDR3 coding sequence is TGTGCCAGCAGTCTCAGGGGAGGGAGCAATCAGCCCCAGCATTTT. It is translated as CASSLRGGSNQPQHF.